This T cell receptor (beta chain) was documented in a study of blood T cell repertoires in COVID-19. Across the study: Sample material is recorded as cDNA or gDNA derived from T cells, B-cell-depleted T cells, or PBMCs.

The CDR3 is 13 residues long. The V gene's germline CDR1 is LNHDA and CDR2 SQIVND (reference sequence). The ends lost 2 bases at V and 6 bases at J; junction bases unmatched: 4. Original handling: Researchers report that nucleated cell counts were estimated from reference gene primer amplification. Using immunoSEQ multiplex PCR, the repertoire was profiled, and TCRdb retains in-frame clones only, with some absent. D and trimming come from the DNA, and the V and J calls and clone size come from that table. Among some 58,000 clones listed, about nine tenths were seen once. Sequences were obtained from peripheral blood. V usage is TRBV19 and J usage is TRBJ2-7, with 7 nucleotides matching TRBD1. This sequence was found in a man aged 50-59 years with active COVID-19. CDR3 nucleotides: TGTGCCAGTAGTATACGACAGGGTGCCGAGCAGTACTTC. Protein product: CASSIRQGAEQYF.